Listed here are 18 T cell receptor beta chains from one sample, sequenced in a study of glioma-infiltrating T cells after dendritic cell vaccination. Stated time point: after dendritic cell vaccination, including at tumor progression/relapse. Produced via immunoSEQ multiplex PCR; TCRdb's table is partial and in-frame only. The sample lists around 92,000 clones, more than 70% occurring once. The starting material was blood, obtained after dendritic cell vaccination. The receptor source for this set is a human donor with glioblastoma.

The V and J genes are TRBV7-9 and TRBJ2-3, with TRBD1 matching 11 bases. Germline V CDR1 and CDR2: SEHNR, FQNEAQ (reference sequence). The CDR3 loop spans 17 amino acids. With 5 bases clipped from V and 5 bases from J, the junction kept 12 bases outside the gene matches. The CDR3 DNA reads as TGTGCCAGCAGCCGTGGTGTCCTGGACAGGGGGCGAGATACGCAGTATTTT. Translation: CASSRGVLDRGRDTQYF.

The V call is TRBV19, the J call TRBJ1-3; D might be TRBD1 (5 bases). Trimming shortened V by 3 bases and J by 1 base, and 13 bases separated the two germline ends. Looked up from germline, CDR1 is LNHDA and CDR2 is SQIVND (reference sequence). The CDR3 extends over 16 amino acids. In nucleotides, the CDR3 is TGTGCCAGTAGTATTAATAGGGGCCTATCTGGAAACACCATATATTTT. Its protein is CASSINRGLSGNTIYF.

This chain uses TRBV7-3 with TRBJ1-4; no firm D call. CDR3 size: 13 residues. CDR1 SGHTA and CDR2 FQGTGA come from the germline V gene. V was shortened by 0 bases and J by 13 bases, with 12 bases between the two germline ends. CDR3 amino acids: CASSLTAGAALFF. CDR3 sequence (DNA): TGTGCCAGCAGCTTAACGGCCGGCGCGGCACTGTTTTTT.

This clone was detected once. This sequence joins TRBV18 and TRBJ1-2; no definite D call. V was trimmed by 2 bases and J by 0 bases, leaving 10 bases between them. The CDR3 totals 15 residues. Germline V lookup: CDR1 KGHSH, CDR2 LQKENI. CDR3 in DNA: TGTGCCAGCTCACCAGACAATTCAGCTAACTATGGCTACACCTTC. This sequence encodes CASSPDNSANYGYTF.

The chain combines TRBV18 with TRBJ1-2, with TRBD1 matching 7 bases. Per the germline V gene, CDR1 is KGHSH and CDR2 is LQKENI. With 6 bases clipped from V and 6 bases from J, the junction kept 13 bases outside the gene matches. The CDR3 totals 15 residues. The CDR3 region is CASSPYHITGDGYTF. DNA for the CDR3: TGTGCCAGCTCCCCATACCATATCACAGGGGATGGCTACACCTTC. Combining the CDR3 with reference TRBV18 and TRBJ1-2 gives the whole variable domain NAGVMQNPRHLVRRRGQEARLRCSPMKGHSHVYWYRQLPEEGLKFMVYLQKENIIDESGMPKERFSAEFPKEGPSILRIQQVVRGDSAAYFCASSPYHITGDGYTFGSGTRLTVV.

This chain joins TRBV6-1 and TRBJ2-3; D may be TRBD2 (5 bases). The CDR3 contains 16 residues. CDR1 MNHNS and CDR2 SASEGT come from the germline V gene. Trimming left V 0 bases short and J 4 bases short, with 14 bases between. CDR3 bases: TGTGCCAGCAGTGAAGCGCTCCGAAGCGGCTCAGATACGCAGTATTTT. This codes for CASSEALRSGSDTQYF.

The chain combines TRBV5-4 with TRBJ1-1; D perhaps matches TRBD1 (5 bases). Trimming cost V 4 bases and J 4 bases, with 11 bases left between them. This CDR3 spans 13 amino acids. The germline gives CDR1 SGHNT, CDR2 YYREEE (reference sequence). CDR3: CASSRVGGTEAFF. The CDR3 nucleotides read TGTGCCAGCAGCCGAGTGGGGGGCACTGAAGCTTTCTTT.

CDR3 sequence (DNA): TGTGCCAGCAGTGAAGCGGGGCGGGGAGGGGGTAATGAGCAGTTCTTC. Amino acid sequence: CASSEAGRGGGNEQFF. J is TRBJ2-1 and V is TRBV2; a weak D match, TRBD2 (7 bases). V was trimmed by 0 bases and J by 7 bases, leaving 16 bases between them. This CDR3 has 16 residues. Germline V lookup: CDR1 SNHLY, CDR2 FYNNEI.

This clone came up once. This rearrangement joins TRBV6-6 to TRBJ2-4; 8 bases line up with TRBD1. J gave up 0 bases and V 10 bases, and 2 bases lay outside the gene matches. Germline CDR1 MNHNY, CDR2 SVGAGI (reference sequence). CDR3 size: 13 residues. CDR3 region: CATGGLAKNIQYF. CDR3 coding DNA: TGTGCCACAGGGGGCTTAGCCAAAAACATTCAGTACTTC.

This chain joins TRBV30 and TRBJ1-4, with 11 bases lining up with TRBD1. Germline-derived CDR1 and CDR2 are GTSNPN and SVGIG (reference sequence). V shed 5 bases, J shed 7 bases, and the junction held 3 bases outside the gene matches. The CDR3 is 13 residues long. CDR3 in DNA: TGTGCCTGGGGGACAGGGGGGGTTGAAAAACTGTTTTTT. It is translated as CAWGTGGVEKLFF.

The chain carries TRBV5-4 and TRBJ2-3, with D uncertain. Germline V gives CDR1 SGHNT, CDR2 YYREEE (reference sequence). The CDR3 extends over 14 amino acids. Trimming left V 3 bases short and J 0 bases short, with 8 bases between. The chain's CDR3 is CASSSTTSTDTQYF. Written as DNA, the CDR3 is TGTGCCAGCAGCTCCACTACTAGCACAGATACGCAGTATTTT.

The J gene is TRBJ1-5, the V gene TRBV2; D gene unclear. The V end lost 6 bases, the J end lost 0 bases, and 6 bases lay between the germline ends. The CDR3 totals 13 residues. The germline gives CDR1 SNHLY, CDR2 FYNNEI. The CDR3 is CASRIHSNQPQHF. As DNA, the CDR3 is TGTGCCAGCAGAATTCATAGCAATCAGCCCCAGCATTTT.

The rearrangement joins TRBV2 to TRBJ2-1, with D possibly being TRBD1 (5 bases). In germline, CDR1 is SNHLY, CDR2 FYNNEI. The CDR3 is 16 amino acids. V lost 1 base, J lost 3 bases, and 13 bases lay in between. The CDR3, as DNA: TGTGCCAGCAGTGAAGGGACACGGCCCATCTACAATGAGCAGTTCTTC. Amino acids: CASSEGTRPIYNEQFF. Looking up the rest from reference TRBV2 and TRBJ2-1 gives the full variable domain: EPEVTQTPSHQVTQMGQEVILRCVPISNHLYFYWYRQILGQKVEFLVSFYNNEISEKSEIFDDQFSVERPDGSNFTLKIRSTKLEDSAMYFCASSEGTRPIYNEQFFGPGTRLTVL.

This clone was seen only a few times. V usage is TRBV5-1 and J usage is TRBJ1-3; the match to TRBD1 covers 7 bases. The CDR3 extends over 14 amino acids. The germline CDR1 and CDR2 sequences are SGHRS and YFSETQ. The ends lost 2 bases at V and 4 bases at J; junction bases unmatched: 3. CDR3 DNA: TGCGCCAGCAGCTTACTACAGGGGGGAAACACCATATATTTT. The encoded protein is CASSLLQGGNTIYF.

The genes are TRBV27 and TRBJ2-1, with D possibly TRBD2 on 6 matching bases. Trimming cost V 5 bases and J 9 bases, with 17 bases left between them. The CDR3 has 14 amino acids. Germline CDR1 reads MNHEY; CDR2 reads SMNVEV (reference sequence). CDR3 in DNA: TGTGCCAGCAGTATGACTAGTATAGGTCCTGAGCAGTTCTTC. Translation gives CASSMTSIGPEQFF.

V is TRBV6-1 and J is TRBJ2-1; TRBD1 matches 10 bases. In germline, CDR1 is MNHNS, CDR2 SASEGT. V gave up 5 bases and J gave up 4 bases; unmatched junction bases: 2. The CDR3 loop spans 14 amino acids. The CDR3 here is CASSWDRGYNEQFF. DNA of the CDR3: TGTGCCAGCAGTTGGGACAGGGGATACAATGAGCAGTTCTTC.

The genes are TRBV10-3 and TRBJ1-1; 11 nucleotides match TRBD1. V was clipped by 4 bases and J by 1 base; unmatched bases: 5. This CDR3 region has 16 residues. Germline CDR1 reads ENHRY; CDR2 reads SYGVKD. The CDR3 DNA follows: TGTGCCATCAGTGGGACAGGGGGCGCGAGGAACACTGAAGCTTTCTTT. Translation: CAISGTGGARNTEAFF.

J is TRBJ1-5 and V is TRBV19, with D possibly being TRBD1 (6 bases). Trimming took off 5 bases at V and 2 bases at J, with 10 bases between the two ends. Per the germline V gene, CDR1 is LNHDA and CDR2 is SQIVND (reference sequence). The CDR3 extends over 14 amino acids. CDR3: CASSATGGNQPQHF. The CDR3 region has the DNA TGTGCCAGTAGTGCGACAGGCGGCAATCAGCCCCAGCATTTT. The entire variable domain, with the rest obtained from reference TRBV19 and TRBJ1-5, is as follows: DGGITQSPKYLFRKEGQNVTLSCEQNLNHDAMYWYRQDPGQGLRLIYYSQIVNDFQKGDIAEGYSVSREKKESFPLTVTSAQKNPTAFYLCASSATGGNQPQHFGDGTRLSIL.